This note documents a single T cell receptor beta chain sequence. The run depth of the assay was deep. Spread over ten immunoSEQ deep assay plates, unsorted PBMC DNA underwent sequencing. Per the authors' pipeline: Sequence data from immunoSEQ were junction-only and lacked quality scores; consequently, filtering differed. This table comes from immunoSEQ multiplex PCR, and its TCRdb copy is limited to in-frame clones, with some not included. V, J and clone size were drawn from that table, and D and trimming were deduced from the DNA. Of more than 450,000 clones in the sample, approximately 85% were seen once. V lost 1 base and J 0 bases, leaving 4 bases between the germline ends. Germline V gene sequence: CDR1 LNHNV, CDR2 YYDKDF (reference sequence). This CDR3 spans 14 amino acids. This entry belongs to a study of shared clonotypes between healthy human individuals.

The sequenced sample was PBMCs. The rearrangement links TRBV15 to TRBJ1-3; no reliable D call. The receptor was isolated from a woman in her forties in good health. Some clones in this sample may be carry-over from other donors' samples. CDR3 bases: TGTGCCACCAGCAGAGTCATCTCTGGAAACACCATATATTTT. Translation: CATSRVISGNTIYF.